This record concerns one T cell receptor (beta chain) sequence. cDNA libraries for TCR alpha and TCR beta, carrying sample barcodes and UMIs, came from 5'RACE with constant-segment primers. TCRdb analysed the 5' RACE reads with MiXCR anew, one entry per CDR3 protein. The sample contains some 250,000 distinct CDR3 sequences, 9.4% of which appear only once. The sample is drawn from a study of T-cell memory formation after mild COVID-19. For the study at large: TCR clusters showed largely donor specificity.

The CDR3 has 16 amino acids. J gave up 2 bases and V 0 bases, and 5 bases lay outside the gene matches. Per germline, CDR1 SGHRS and CDR2 YFSETQ. The chain carries TRBV5-1 and TRBJ2-3; 8 positions agree with TRBD2. The source material was PBMCs or a T cell subset sorted from them (not recorded which). This sequence was found in a man aged 18 to 30 who had mild COVID-19 (a few samples of this study predate the infection). Cell type and time point are not known. The CDR3 loop is CASSLVLAGSTDTQYF. The CDR3 region has the DNA TGCGCCAGCAGCTTGGTATTAGCGGGGTCCACAGATACGCAGTATTTT.